What follows describes a single T cell receptor (beta chain). Its antigen remains unknown. The sample belongs to a study of T cell responses to AZD1222 COVID-19 vaccine. The CDR3 consists of 14 residues. Germline V CDR1 and CDR2: SNHLY, FYNNEI. The V and J ends lost 7 bases and 9 bases, in that order; junction bases with no gene match: 7. Study-level results: Spike-specific TCR breadth rose after two AZD1222 doses, and depth rose as well.

The assay was immunoSEQ multiplex PCR, and TCRdb's table has in-frame clones only and misses some. The table lists tens of thousands of clones, about 83% of them singletons, with approximately 25% in the top ten. Sequences were derived from peripheral blood, sampled 28 days after the second dose of the MenACWY control vaccine. The receptor was isolated from an adult who received the MenACWY meningococcal vaccine as a control. The rearrangement links TRBV2 to TRBJ2-1; TRBD2 aligns across 12 bases. The DNA of the CDR3 is TGTGCCAGCACTCTGACTAGCGGGAGACCTGAGCAGTTCTTC. This codes for CASTLTSGRPEQFF.